This TCR beta chain comes out of a study of T cell repertoires in cytomegalovirus infection. MiXCR, run by TCRdb on the reads, gives a single entry per CDR3 protein. The sample has 500,000 or so distinct CDR3 sequences; 15% to 20% are singletons. V lost 0 bases, J lost 3 bases, and 7 bases lay in between. The CDR3 is 14 residues long. Germline CDR1 is MNHNS and CDR2 is SASEGT. Sequencing was performed on CD8+ T cells from PBMCs. The clonotype was recovered from a human donor in good health (CMV status not recorded). Some clones in this sample may be carry-over from other donors' samples. The genes are TRBV6-1 and TRBJ2-3; D unclear. The CDR3, as DNA: TGTGCCAGCAGTGAAGCGATGGGGACAGATACGCAGTATTTT. It encodes CASSEAMGTDTQYF.